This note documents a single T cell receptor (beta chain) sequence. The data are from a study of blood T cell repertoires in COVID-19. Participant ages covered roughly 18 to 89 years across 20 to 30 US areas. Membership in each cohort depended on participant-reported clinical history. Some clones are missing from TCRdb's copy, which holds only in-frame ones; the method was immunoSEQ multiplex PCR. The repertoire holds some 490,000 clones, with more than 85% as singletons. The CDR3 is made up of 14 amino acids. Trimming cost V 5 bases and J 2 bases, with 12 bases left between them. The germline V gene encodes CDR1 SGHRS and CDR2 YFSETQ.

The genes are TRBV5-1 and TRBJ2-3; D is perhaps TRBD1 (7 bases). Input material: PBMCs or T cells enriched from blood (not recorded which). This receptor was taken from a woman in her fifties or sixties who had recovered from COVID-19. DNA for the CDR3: TGCGCCAGCAGGGAGGGGGCCCCCACAGATACGCAGTATTTT. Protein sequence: CASREGAPTDTQYF.